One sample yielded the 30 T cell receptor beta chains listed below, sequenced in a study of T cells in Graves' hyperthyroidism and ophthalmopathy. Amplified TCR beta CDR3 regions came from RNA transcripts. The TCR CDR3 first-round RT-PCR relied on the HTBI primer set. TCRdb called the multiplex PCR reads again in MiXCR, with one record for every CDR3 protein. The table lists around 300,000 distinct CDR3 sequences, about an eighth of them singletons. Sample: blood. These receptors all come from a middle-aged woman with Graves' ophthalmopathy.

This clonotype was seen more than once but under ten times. The CDR3 nucleotides are TGTGCCAGTAGTATCGGTGCGGGGACAAACATTCAGTACTTC. This sequence encodes CASSIGAGTNIQYF. The chain is built from TRBV19 and TRBJ2-4; a weak D match, TRBD2 (6 bases). V was cut by 3 bases and J by 6 bases, with 12 bases left in between. Germline V gene lookup returns CDR1 LNHDA and CDR2 SQIVND (reference sequence). CDR3 size: 14 residues.

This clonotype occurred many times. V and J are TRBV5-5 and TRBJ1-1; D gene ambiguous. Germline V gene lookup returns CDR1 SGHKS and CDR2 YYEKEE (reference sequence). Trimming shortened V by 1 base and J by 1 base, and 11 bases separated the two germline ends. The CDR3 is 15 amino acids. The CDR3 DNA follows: TGTGCCAGCAGCTTGTGGCGCGGACCGAACACTGAAGCTTTCTTT. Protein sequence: CASSLWRGPNTEAFF.

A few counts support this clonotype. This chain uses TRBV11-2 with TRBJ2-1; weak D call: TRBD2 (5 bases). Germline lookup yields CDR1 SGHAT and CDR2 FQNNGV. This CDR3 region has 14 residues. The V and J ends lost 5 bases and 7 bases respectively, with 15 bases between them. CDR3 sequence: CASSQGRVSNEQFF. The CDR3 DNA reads TGTGCCAGCAGCCAAGGGCGGGTTTCGAATGAGCAGTTCTTC.

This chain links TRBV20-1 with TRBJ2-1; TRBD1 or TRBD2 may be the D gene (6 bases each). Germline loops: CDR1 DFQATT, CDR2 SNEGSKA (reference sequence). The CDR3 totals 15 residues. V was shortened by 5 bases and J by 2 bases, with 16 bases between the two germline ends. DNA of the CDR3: TGCAGTGCTCAAAGAGGGGGGATGGCCTACAATGAGCAGTTCTTC. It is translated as CSAQRGGMAYNEQFF.

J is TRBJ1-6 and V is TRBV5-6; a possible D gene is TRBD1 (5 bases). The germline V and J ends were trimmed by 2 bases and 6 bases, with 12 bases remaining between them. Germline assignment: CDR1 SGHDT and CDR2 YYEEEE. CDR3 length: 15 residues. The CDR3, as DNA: TGTGCCAGCAGCTTCGGACAACTTTTTAATTCACCCCTCCACTTT. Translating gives CASSFGQLFNSPLHF.

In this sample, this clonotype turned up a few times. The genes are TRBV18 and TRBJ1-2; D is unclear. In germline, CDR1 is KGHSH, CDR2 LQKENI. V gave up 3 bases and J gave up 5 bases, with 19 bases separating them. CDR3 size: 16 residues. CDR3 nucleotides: TGTGCCAGCTCACCCGCAGGAGGCAGTTCGGGTTATGGCTACACCTTC. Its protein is CASSPAGGSSGYGYTF. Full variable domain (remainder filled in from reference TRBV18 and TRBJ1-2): NAGVMQNPRHLVRRRGQEARLRCSPMKGHSHVYWYRQLPEEGLKFMVYLQKENIIDESGMPKERFSAEFPKEGPSILRIQQVVRGDSAAYFCASSPAGGSSGYGYTFGSGTRLTVV.

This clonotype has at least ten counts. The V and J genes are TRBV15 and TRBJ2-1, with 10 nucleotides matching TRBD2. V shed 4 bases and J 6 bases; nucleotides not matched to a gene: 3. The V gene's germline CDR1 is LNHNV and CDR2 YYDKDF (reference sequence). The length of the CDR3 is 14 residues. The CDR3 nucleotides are TGTGCCACCAGCATGAGCGGGAGGGCCAATGAGCAGTTCTTC. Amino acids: CATSMSGRANEQFF.

The chain's CDR3 is CASRDSGGLNEKLFF. The DNA for the CDR3 is TGTGCCAGCCGGGACTCCGGAGGGCTTAATGAAAAACTGTTTTTT. The chain links TRBV13 to TRBJ1-4; possible D gene TRBD1, 5 bases. The CDR3 runs 15 residues. V was cut by 8 bases and J by 4 bases, with 17 bases left in between. Germline V gene sequence: CDR1 PRHDT, CDR2 FYEKMQ (reference sequence).

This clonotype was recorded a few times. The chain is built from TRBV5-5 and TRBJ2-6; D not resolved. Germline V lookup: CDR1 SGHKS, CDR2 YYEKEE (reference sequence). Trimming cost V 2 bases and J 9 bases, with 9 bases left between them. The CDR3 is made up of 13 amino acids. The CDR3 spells CASSFSTGNVLTF. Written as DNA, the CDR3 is TGTGCCAGCAGCTTCAGCACGGGCAACGTCCTGACTTTC.

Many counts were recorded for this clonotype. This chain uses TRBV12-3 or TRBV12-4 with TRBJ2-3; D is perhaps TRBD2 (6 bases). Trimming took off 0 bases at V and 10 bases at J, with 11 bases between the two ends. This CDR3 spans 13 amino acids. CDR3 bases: TGTGCCAGCAGTTTAGCCGGGGGTACTGCGCAGTATTTT. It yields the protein CASSLAGGTAQYF.

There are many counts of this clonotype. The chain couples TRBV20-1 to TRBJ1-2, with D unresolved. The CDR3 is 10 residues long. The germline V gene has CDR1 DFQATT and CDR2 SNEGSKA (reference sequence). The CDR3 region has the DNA TGCAGCGCCCCGGCAAGTGGCTACACCTTC. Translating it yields CSAPASGYTF.

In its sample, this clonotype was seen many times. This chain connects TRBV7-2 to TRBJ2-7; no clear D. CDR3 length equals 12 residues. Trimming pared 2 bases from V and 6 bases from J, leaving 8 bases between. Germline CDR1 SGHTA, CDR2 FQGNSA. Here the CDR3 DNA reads TGTGCCAGCAGCTTACGGGTAGGCGAGCAGTACTTC. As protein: CASSLRVGEQYF.

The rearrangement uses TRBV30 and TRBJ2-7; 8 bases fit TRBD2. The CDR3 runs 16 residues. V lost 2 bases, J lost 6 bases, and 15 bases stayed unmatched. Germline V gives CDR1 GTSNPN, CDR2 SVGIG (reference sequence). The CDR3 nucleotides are TGTGCCTGGAGTAGCGGGACTAGGGGCCCCGGAACCGAGCAGTACTTC. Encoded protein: CAWSSGTRGPGTEQYF.

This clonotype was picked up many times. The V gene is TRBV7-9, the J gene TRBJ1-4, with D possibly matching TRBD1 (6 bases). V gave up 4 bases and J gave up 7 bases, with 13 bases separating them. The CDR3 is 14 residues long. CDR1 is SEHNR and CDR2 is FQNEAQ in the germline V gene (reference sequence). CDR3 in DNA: TGTGCCAGCAGCTCGGGCGCACAGGGTGAAAAACTGTTTTTT. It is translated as CASSSGAQGEKLFF. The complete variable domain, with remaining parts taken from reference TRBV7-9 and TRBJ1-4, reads DTGVSQNPRHKITKRGQNVTFRCDPISEHNRLYWYRQTLGQGPEFLTYFQNEAQLEKSRLLSDRFSAERPKGSFSTLEIQRTEQGDSAMYLCASSSGAQGEKLFFGSGTQLSVL.

The chain's CDR3 is CASSLMGTYEQYF. CDR3 DNA: TGTGCCAGCAGTTTAATGGGCACCTACGAGCAGTACTTC. The chain recombines TRBV12-3 or TRBV12-4 with TRBJ2-7; D gene unclear. The CDR3 runs to 13 residues. Trimming pared 2 bases from V and 2 bases from J, leaving 7 bases between.

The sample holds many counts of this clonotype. The CDR3: CASSYGGSADTQYF. As DNA, the CDR3 is TGTGCCAGCAGTTACGGTGGGAGCGCAGATACGCAGTATTTT. The rearrangement links TRBV6-6 to TRBJ2-3; D might be TRBD2 (5 bases). CDR1 and CDR2 from the germline V gene are MNHNY and SVGAGI (reference sequence). CDR3 length equals 14 residues. Trimming stripped 2 bases from V and 4 bases from J, with 10 bases between.

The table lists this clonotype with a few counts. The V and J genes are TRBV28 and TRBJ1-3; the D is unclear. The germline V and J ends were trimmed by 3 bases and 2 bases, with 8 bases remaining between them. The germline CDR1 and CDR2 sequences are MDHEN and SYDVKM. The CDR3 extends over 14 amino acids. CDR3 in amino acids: CASSFSRAGNTIYF. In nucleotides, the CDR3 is TGTGCCAGCAGTTTTAGTAGGGCTGGAAACACCATATATTTT.

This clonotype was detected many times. DNA of the CDR3: TGTGCCACCAGTGATGCCGGGACTAGCGGGATAAATGAGCAGTTCTTC. Translated, it gives CATSDAGTSGINEQFF. This chain links TRBV24-1 with TRBJ2-1; 13 bases align to TRBD2. The CDR3 is made up of 16 amino acids. In germline, CDR1 is KGHDR, CDR2 SFDVKD. Trimming cost V 3 bases and J 7 bases; bases outside gene matches: 5.

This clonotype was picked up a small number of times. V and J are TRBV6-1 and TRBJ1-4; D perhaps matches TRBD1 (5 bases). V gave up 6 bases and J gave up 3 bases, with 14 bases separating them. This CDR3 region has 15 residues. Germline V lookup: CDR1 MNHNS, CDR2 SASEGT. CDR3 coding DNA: TGTGCCAGCAGAACTACGACCAGGGCTAATGAAAAACTGTTTTTT. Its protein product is CASRTTTRANEKLFF.

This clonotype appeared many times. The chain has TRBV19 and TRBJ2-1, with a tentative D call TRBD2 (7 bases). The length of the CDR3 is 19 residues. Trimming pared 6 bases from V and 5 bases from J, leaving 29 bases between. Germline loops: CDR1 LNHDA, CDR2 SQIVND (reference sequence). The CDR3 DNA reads TGTGCCAGTAGCCTAAAGAGAGGGGGGACCAGCGGGGCTCACAATGAGCAGTTCTTC. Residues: CASSLKRGGTSGAHNEQFF. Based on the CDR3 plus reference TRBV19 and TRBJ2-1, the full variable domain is DGGITQSPKYLFRKEGQNVTLSCEQNLNHDAMYWYRQDPGQGLRLIYYSQIVNDFQKGDIAEGYSVSREKKESFPLTVTSAQKNPTAFYLCASSLKRGGTSGAHNEQFFGPGTRLTVL.

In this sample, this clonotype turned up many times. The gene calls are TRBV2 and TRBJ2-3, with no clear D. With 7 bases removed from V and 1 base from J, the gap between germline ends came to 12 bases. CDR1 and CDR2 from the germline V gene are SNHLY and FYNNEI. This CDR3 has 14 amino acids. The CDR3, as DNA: TGTGCCAGCATTCTCAAAAGGGGCACAGATACGCAGTATTTT. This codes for CASILKRGTDTQYF.

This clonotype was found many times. CDR3 protein: CASSLMSNTEAFF. CDR3 bases: TGTGCCAGCAGCTTAATGTCGAACACTGAAGCTTTCTTT. This rearrangement joins TRBV7-6 to TRBJ1-1; D is unresolved. CDR1 is SGHVS, CDR2 FNYEAQ, per germline. The CDR3 runs to 13 residues. Deletions cut 2 bases from V and 1 base from J, with 5 bases between. The variable domain in full, with the rest retrieved from reference TRBV7-6 and TRBJ1-1, is GAGVSQSPRYKVTKRGQDVALRCDPISGHVSLYWYRQALGQGPEFLTYFNYEAQQDKSGLPNDRFSAERPEGSISTLTIQRTEQRDSAMYRCASSLMSNTEAFFGQGTRLTVV.

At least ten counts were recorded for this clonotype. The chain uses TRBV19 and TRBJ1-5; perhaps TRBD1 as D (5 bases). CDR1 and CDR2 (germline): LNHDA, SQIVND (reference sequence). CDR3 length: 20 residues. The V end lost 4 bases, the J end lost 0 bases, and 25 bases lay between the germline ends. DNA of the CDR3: TGTGCCAGTAGTACGGAGGGACGGAGGCGGCCTGGCTCTAGCAATCAGCCCCAGCATTTT. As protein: CASSTEGRRRPGSSNQPQHF.

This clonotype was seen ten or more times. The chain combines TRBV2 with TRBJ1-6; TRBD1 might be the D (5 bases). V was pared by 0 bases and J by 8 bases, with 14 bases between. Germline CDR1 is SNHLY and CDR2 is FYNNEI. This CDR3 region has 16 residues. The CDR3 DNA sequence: TGTGCCAGCAGTGAAGCTTCTGGGGCCCTGGATTCACCCCTCCACTTT. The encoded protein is CASSEASGALDSPLHF.

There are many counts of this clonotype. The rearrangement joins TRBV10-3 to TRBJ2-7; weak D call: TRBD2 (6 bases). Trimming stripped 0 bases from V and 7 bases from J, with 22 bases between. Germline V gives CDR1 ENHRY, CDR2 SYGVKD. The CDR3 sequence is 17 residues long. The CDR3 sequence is CAISESGPGLGVGEQYF. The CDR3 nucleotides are TGTGCCATCAGTGAGTCAGGCCCGGGACTTGGGGTAGGGGAGCAGTACTTC.

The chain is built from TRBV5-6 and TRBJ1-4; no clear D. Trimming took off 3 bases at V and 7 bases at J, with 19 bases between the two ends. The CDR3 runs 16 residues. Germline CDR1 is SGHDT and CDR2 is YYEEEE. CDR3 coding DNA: TGTGCCAGCAGCTCTCTTCGGGGAGGTCGCGGTGAAAAACTGTTTTTT. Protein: CASSSLRGGRGEKLFF.

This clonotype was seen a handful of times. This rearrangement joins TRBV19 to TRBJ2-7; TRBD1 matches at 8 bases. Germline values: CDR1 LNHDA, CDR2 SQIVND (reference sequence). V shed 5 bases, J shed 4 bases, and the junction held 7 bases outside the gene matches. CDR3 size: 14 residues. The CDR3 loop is CASSSGQASYEQYF. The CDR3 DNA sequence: TGTGCCAGTAGTTCGGGACAGGCGTCATACGAGCAGTACTTC. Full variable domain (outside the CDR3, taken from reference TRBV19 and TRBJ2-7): DGGITQSPKYLFRKEGQNVTLSCEQNLNHDAMYWYRQDPGQGLRLIYYSQIVNDFQKGDIAEGYSVSREKKESFPLTVTSAQKNPTAFYLCASSSGQASYEQYFGPGTRLTVT.

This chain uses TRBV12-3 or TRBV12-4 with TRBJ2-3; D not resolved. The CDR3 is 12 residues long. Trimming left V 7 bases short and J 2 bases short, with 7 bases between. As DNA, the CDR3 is TGTGCCAGCAATCAAGACACAGATACGCAGTATTTT. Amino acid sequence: CASNQDTDTQYF.

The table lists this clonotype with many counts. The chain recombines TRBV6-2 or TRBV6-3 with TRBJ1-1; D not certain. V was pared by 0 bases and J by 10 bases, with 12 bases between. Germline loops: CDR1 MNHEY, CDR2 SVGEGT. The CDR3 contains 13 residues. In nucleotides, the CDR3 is TGTGCCAGCAGTTACTCGGGCCTCCTCGGAGCTTTCTTT. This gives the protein CASSYSGLLGAFF.

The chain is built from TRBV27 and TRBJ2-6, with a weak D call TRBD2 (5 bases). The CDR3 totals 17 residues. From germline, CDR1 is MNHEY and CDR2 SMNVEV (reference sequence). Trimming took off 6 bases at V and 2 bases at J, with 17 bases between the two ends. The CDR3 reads CASRPLDFSPGANVLTF. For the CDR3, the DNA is TGTGCCAGCAGGCCATTGGACTTTTCCCCTGGGGCCAACGTCCTGACTTTC.